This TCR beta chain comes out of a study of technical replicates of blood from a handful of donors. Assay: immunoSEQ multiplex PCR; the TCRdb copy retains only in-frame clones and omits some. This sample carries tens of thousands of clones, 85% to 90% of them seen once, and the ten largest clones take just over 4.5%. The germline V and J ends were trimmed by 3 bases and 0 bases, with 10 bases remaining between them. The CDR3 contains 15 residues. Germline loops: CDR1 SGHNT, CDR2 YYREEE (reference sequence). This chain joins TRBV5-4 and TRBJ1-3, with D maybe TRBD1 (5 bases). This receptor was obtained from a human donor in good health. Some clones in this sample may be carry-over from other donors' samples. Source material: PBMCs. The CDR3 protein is CASSWGPFSGNTIYF. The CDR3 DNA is TGTGCCAGCAGCTGGGGCCCTTTCTCTGGAAACACCATATATTTT.